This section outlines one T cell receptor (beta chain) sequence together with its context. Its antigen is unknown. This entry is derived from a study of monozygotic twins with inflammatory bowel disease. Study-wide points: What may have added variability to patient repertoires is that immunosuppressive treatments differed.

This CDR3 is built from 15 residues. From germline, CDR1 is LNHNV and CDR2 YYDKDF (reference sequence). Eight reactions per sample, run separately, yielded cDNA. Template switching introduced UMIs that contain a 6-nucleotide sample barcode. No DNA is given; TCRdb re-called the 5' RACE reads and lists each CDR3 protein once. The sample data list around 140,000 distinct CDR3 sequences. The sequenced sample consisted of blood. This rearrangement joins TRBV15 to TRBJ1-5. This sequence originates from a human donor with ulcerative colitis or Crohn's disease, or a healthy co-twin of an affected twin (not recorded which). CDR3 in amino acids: CATSRESWDNQPQHF. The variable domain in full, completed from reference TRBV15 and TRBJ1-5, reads DAMVIQNPRYQVTQFGKPVTLSCSQTLNHNVMYWYQQKSSQAPKLLFHYYDKDFNNEADTPDNFQSRRPNTSFCFLDIRSPGLGDTAMYLCATSRESWDNQPQHFGDGTRLSIL.